Each of the 20 T cell receptor beta chains below was sequenced from the same sample in a study of CD8 T cells in Susac syndrome. With random hexamers, 0.5 to 1 ug RNA was reverse transcribed. A single record per CDR3 protein comes from TCRdb applying MiXCR to the immunoSEQ multiplex PCR reads. The repertoire holds 400,000 or so distinct CDR3 sequences, with more than 80% as singletons. Sequences were obtained from CD8+ T cells from PBMCs. The receptors were gathered from a human donor with multiple sclerosis.

This chain links TRBV28 with TRBJ1-2; no firm D call. Germline CDR1 is MDHEN and CDR2 is SYDVKM. The CDR3 has 14 residues. With 8 bases removed from V and 3 bases from J, the gap between germline ends came to 16 bases. The CDR3 sequence: CASQKREQYYGYTF. CDR3 nucleotide sequence: TGTGCCAGCCAGAAAAGGGAACAGTACTATGGCTACACCTTC.

The genes are TRBV6-4 and TRBJ1-5; unclear D gene. V was clipped by 0 bases and J by 7 bases, with 10 bases between them. Germline V gene data show CDR1 as MRHNA and CDR2 as SNTAGT. The CDR3 contains 14 residues. In DNA form, the CDR3 reads TGTGCCAGCAGTGACTCGGAGGGAGCGCAGCCCCAGCATTTT. Its protein product is CASSDSEGAQPQHF.

V is TRBV5-4 and J is TRBJ1-2; TRBD1 matches at 11 bases. With V trimmed by 4 bases and J by 2 bases, 4 bases remained unmatched. The CDR3 has 15 amino acids. Germline V gene sequence: CDR1 SGHNT, CDR2 YYREEE (reference sequence). CDR3 DNA sequence: TGTGCCAGCAGCCCCTGGACAGGGGGCAACTATGGCTACACCTTC. Protein sequence: CASSPWTGGNYGYTF.

The chain joins TRBV30 to TRBJ2-7; no reliable D call. The germline gives CDR1 GTSNPN, CDR2 SVGIG (reference sequence). V was cut by 1 base and J by 3 bases, with 7 bases left in between. CDR3 length: 12 residues. The CDR3 DNA follows: TGTGCCTGGAGTGGTGAAAGCTACGAGCAGTACTTC. Translation: CAWSGESYEQYF.

This sequence joins TRBV27 and TRBJ2-2; 7 positions agree with TRBD1. CDR3 length: 14 residues. CDR1 and CDR2 from the germline V gene are MNHEY and SMNVEV (reference sequence). V lost 10 bases to trimming and J lost 9 bases; unmatched junction nucleotides: 14. In DNA, the CDR3 is TGTGCCACGGGGACAGATCAAACCGACCGGGAGCTGTTTTTT. It encodes CATGTDQTDRELFF.

The chain combines TRBV20-1 with TRBJ1-1, with no clear D. The V end was cut by 0 bases, the J end by 0 bases, with 11 bases between. The CDR3 spans 15 residues. Germline V gene sequence: CDR1 DFQATT, CDR2 SNEGSKA (reference sequence). CDR3 sequence reads: CSAREWAEMNTEAFF. As DNA, the CDR3 is TGCAGTGCTAGAGAATGGGCAGAAATGAACACTGAAGCTTTCTTT.

The CDR3 reads CASSPGHNEADTQYF. The CDR3, as DNA: TGCGCCAGCAGCCCAGGACATAATGAGGCAGATACGCAGTATTTT. The chain joins TRBV5-1 to TRBJ2-3; maybe TRBD1 (5 bases). The CDR3 consists of 15 residues. The germline V gene has CDR1 SGHRS and CDR2 YFSETQ. V was cut by 4 bases and J by 4 bases, with 16 bases left in between.

This clonotype came up once. The chain has TRBV27 and TRBJ2-7; 9 positions agree with TRBD1. Germline V gives CDR1 MNHEY, CDR2 SMNVEV (reference sequence). This CDR3 comprises 15 residues. The V segment lost 3 bases and the J segment 5 bases; nucleotides outside the gene matches: 8. CDR3 nucleotide sequence: TGTGCCAGCAGTTTCTTCGGGACAGGGATCAACGAGCAGTACTTC. Its translation is CASSFFGTGINEQYF.

The chain is built from TRBV4-1 and TRBJ2-3, with D uncertain. CDR1 and CDR2 (germline): MGHRA, YSYEKL. V was pared by 0 bases and J by 6 bases, with 10 bases between. CDR3 length equals 14 residues. The CDR3 is CASSQDPAWDTQYF. The CDR3 DNA reads TGCGCCAGCAGCCAAGATCCAGCTTGGGATACGCAGTATTTT.

This chain joins TRBV7-9 and TRBJ2-3; no definite D call. The V and J ends lost 1 base and 1 base respectively, with 9 bases between them. From germline, CDR1 is SEHNR and CDR2 FQNEAQ (reference sequence). The CDR3 runs 15 residues. The CDR3 nucleotides are TGTGCCAGCAGCTTAGTGGCCGGGCGCACAGATACGCAGTATTTT. Translating it yields CASSLVAGRTDTQYF.

V gene TRBV7-6 combines with J gene TRBJ2-1, with 10 bases matching TRBD2. The CDR3 spans 15 residues. Germline loops: CDR1 SGHVS, CDR2 FNYEAQ. Germline trimming cut 4 bases from V and 14 bases from J; bases unmatched to any gene: 14. CDR3 nucleotide sequence: TGTGCCAGCAGCTCCTCCCAGGGGACTAGCGAGTCAAAGTTCTTC. Residues: CASSSSQGTSESKFF.

The rearrangement uses TRBV4-1 and TRBJ1-1; D not resolved. The germline V gene encodes CDR1 MGHRA and CDR2 YSYEKL. The CDR3 spans 15 residues. Trimming removed 1 base from V and 6 bases from J, with 15 bases in between. CDR3 sequence: CASSQARVGRSEAFF. CDR3 DNA: TGCGCCAGCAGCCAAGCCAGAGTGGGGAGGTCTGAAGCTTTCTTT.

The CDR3 DNA reads as TGTGCCAGCGCCAACTCACGGGGCCAAGGTTCTGGGGCCAACGTCCTGACTTTC. Translation: CASANSRGQGSGANVLTF. This rearrangement joins TRBV12-3 or TRBV12-4 to TRBJ2-6; D tentatively fits TRBD1 or TRBD2 (5 bases each). The CDR3 has 18 residues. The V end lost 8 bases, the J end lost 1 base, and 21 bases lay between the germline ends.

The chain employs TRBV27 and TRBJ1-2; D is uncertain. CDR3 size: 15 residues. Germline CDR1 MNHEY, CDR2 SMNVEV (reference sequence). Trimming removed 3 bases at V and 0 bases at J, with 11 bases between. Here the CDR3 DNA reads TGTGCCAGCAGTTTCCTCGGCGGGTCTAACTATGGCTACACCTTC. This sequence encodes CASSFLGGSNYGYTF.

The chain is built from TRBV30 and TRBJ1-1; no clear D gene. The CDR3 extends over 12 amino acids. V lost 2 bases and J lost 5, with 9 bases in between. The germline V gene has CDR1 GTSNPN and CDR2 SVGIG (reference sequence). CDR3: CAWSYSGTEAFF. CDR3 sequence (DNA): TGTGCCTGGAGTTATTCGGGAACTGAAGCTTTCTTT.

V gene TRBV29-1 combines with J gene TRBJ2-2; 7 bases are shared with TRBD1. Trimming at V came to 6 bases and at J to 2 bases, leaving 9 bases not matched to a gene. CDR1 SQVTM and CDR2 ANQGSEA come from the germline V gene. The CDR3 totals 15 residues. The CDR3 loop is CSVEPTGTNTGELFF. Written as DNA, the CDR3 is TGCAGCGTAGAACCGACAGGGACCAACACCGGGGAGCTGTTTTTT.

The chain uses TRBV6-1 and TRBJ2-2; D perhaps matches TRBD1 (6 bases). The CDR3 extends over 15 amino acids. With 4 bases removed from V and 4 bases from J, the gap between germline ends came to 13 bases. The germline CDR1 and CDR2 sequences are MNHNS and SASEGT. CDR3 sequence reads: CASSVVDSFTGELFF. CDR3 DNA sequence: TGTGCCAGCAGTGTAGTGGACAGCTTCACCGGGGAGCTGTTTTTT.

This chain uses TRBV7-2 with TRBJ1-1; possibly TRBD1 for D (5 bases). The germline V and J ends were trimmed by 4 bases and 7 bases, with 13 bases remaining between them. CDR3 length: 13 residues. Germline lookup yields CDR1 SGHTA and CDR2 FQGNSA. The CDR3 coding sequence is TGTGCCAGCAGCTCCCTGGACACCTATGAAGCTTTCTTT. Protein: CASSSLDTYEAFF.

V is TRBV5-1 and J is TRBJ2-1; 10 nucleotides line up with TRBD1. V lost 2 bases to trimming and J lost 3 bases; unmatched junction nucleotides: 17. Per germline, CDR1 SGHRS and CDR2 YFSETQ. The CDR3 runs to 20 residues. CDR3 sequence: CASSFPRDRGAERVYNEQFF. CDR3 in DNA: TGCGCCAGCAGCTTTCCACGGGACAGGGGTGCCGAGAGGGTCTACAATGAGCAGTTCTTC.

V gene TRBV28 combines with J gene TRBJ2-1; 7 bases are shared with TRBD1. Germline lookup yields CDR1 MDHEN and CDR2 SYDVKM. The CDR3 has 15 residues. With 1 base clipped from V and 6 bases from J, the junction kept 6 bases outside the gene matches. The CDR3 is CASSLYASGGNEQFF. CDR3 DNA sequence: TGTGCCAGCAGTTTATACGCCTCAGGGGGCAATGAGCAGTTCTTC.